This paragraph covers one T cell receptor beta chain sequence. The CDR3 contains 13 residues. After removal of 0 bases from V and 5 bases from J, the junction contained 1 base not matched to a gene. Germline V gene data show CDR1 as DFQATT and CDR2 as SNEGSKA (reference sequence). These data belong to a study of CD8 T cells in Susac syndrome. cDNA came from about 0.5 to 1 ug RNA primed by random hexamers. With immunoSEQ multiplex PCR, TCR beta CDR3 was amplified across 54 Vbeta and 13 Jbeta. TCRdb re-derived calls from the immunoSEQ multiplex PCR reads in MiXCR, one entry per CDR3 protein. The profile shows approximately 230,000 distinct CDR3 sequences, around 95% of them singletons.

The genes are TRBV20-1 and TRBJ2-3; TRBD2 agrees at 8 bases. This receptor was obtained from a human donor with multiple sclerosis. Sequencing was done on a sample of CD4+ T cells from PBMCs. CDR3 DNA sequence: TGCAGTGCTAGAGACCTAGCGGGAGATACGCAGTATTTT. It is translated as CSARDLAGDTQYF.